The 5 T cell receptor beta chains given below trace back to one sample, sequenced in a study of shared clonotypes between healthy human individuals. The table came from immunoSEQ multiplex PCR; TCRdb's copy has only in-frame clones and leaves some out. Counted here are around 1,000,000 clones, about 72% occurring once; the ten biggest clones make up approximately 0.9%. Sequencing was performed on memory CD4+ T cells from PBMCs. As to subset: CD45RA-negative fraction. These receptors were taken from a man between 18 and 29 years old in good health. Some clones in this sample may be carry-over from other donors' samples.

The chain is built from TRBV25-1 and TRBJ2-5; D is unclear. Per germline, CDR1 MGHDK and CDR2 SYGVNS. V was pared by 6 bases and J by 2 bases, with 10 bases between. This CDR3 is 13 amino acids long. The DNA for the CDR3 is TGTGCCAGCAGGTCTACGGGTCAAGAGACCCAGTACTTC. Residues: CASRSTGQETQYF.

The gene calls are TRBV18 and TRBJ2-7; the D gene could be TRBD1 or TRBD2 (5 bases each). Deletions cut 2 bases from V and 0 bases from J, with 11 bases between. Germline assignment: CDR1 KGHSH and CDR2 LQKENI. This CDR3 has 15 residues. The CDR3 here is CASSPGTARSYEQYF. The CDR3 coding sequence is TGTGCCAGCTCACCAGGGACCGCTCGCTCCTACGAGCAGTACTTC.

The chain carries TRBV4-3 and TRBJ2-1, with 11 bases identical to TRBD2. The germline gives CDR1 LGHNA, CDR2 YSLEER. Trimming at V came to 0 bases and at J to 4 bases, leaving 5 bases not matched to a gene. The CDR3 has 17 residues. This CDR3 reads CASSQDALAGGYNEQFF. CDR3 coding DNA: TGCGCCAGCAGCCAAGATGCCCTAGCGGGGGGATACAATGAGCAGTTCTTC.

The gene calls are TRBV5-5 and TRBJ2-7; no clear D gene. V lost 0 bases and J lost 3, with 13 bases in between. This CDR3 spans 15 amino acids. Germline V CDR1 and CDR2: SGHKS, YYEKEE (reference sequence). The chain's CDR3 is CASSLGPASVYEQYF. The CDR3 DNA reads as TGTGCCAGCAGCTTGGGACCCGCGTCGGTCTACGAGCAGTACTTC.

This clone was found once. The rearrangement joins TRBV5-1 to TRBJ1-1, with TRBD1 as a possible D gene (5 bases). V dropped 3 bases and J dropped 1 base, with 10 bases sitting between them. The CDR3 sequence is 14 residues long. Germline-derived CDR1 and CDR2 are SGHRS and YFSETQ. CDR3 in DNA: TGCGCCAGCAGCTCTATCGGGGGGAACACTGAAGCTTTCTTT. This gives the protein CASSSIGGNTEAFF.